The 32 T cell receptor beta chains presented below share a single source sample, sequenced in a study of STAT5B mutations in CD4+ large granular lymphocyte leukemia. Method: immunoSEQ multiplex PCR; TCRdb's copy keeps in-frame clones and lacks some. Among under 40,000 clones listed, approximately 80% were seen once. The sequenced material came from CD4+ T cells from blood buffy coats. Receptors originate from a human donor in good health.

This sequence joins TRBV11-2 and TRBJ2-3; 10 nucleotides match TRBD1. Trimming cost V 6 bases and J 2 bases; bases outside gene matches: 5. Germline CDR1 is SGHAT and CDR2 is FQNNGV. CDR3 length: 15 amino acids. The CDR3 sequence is CASRGDRGATDTQYF. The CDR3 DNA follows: TGTGCCAGCAGGGGGGACAGGGGAGCCACAGATACGCAGTATTTT.

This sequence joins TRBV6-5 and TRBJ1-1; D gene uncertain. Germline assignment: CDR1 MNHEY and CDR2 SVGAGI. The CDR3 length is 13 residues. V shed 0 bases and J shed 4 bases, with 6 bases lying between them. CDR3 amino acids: CASSYSAGTEAFF. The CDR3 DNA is TGTGCCAGCAGTTACTCGGCGGGCACTGAAGCTTTCTTT.

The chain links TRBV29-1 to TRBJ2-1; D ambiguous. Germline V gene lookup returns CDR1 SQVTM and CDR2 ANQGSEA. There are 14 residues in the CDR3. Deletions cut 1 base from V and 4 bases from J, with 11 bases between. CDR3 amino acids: CSVEGYFTYNEQFF. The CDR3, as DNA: TGCAGCGTTGAAGGCTACTTTACTTACAATGAGCAGTTCTTC.

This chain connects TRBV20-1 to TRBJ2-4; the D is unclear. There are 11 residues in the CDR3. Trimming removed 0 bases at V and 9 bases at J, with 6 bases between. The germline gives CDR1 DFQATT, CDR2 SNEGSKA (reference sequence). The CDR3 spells CSARDPLIQYF. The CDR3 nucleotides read TGCAGTGCTAGAGATCCCCTCATTCAGTACTTC.

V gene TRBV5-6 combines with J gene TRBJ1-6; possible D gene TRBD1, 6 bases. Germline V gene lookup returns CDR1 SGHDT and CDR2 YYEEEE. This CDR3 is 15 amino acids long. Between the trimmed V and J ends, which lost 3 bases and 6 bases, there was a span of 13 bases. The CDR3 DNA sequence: TGTGCCAGCAGCTCAACAGGGATGGGTAATTCACCCCTCCACTTT. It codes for CASSSTGMGNSPLHF.

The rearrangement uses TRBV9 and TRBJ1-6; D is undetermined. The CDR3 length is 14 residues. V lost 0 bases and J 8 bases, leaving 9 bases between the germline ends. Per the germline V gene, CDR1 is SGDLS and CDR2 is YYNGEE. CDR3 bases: TGTGCCAGCAGCGTAGGAGGGTTTGATTCACCCCTCCACTTT. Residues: CASSVGGFDSPLHF.

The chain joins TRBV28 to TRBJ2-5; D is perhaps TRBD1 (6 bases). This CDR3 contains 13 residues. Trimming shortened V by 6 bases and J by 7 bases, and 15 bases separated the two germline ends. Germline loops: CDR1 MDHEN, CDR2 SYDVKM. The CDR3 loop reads CASRIRGLGTQYF. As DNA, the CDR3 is TGTGCCAGCAGGATAAGGGGGTTGGGGACCCAGTACTTC.

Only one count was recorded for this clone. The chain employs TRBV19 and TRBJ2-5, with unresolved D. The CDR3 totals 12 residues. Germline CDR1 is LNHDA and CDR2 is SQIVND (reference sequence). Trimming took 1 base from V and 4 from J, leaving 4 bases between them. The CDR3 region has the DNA TGTGCCAGTAGTATAGGGGCAGAGACCCAGTACTTC. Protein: CASSIGAETQYF.

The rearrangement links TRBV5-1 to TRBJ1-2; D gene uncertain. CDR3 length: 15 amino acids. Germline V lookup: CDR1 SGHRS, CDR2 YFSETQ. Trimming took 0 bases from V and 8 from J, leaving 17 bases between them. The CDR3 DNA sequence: TGCGCCAGCAGCTTGGCCTTGGGTCAGTCGGGAGGCTACACCTTC. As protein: CASSLALGQSGGYTF.

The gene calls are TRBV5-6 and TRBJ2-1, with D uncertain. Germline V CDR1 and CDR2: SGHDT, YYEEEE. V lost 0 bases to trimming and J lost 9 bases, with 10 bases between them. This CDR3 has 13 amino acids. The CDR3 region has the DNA TGTGCCAGCAGCTTGGGGCGATCAGGTGAGCAGTTCTTC. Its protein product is CASSLGRSGEQFF.

The CDR3 DNA reads TGTGCCAGCAGCCCATCGGACGCGGGTACGCAGTATTTT. This codes for CASSPSDAGTQYF. This rearrangement joins TRBV9 to TRBJ2-3, with D possibly matching TRBD2 (5 bases). The CDR3 extends over 13 amino acids. Trimming removed 4 bases from V and 8 bases from J, with 14 bases in between. Germline V CDR1 and CDR2: SGDLS, YYNGEE.

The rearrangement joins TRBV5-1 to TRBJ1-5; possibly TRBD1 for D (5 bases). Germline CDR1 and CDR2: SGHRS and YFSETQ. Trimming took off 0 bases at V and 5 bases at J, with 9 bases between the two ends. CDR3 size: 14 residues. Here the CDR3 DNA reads TGCGCCAGCAGCTTGGGGGGGGTGGATCAGCCCCAGCATTTT. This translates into CASSLGGVDQPQHF.

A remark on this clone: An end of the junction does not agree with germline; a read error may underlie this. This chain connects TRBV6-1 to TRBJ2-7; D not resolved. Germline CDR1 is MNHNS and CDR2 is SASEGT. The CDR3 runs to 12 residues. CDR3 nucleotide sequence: TGTGCCAGCAGTGAATCAGACACCAGATATGACTTC. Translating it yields CASSESDTRYDF.

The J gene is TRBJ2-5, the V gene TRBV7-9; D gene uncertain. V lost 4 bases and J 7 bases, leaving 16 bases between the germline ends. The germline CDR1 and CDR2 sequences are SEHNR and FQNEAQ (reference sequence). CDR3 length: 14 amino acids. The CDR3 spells CASSSGAQQSTQYF. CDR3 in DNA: TGTGCCAGCAGCTCAGGCGCCCAACAGTCGACCCAGTACTTC.

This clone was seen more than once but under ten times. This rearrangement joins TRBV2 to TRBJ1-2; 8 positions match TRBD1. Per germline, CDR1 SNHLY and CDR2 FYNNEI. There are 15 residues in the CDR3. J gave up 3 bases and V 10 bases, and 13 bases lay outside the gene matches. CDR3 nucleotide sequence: TGTGCCACCGCAACCGGTCCAGGGGGCTACTATGGCTACACCTTC. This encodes CATATGPGGYYGYTF. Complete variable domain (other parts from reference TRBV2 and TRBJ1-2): EPEVTQTPSHQVTQMGQEVILRCVPISNHLYFYWYRQILGQKVEFLVSFYNNEISEKSEIFDDQFSVERPDGSNFTLKIRSTKLEDSAMYFCATATGPGGYYGYTFGSGTRLTVV.

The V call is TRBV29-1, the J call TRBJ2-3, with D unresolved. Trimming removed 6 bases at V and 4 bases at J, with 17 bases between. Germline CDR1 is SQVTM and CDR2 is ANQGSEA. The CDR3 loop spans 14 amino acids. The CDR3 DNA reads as TGCAGCGTCACTCGAGCGCGACCGTCAGATACGCAGTATTTT. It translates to CSVTRARPSDTQYF.

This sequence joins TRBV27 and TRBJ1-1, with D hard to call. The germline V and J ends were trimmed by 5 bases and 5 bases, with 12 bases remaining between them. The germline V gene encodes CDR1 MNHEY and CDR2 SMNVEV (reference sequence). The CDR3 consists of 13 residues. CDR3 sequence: CASSLFGETEAFF. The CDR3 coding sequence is TGTGCCAGCAGTCTGTTCGGTGAAACTGAAGCTTTCTTT.

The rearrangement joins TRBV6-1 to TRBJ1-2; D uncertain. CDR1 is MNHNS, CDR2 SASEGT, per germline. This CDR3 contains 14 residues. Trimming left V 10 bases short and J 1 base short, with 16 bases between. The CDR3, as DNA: TGTGCCATCCCTCATCCCAGATTTAACTATGGCTACACCTTC. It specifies CAIPHPRFNYGYTF.

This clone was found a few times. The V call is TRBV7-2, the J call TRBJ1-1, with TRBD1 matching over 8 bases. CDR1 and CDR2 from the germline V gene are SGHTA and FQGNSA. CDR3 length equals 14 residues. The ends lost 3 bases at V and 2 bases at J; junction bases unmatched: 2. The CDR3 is CASSFTGGNTEAFF. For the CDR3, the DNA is TGTGCCAGCAGCTTTACAGGGGGTAACACTGAAGCTTTCTTT.

The DNA of the CDR3 is TGCGCCAGCAGCCCCCTGGGGGGGTATGCTGAAGCTTTCTTT. Protein: CASSPLGGYAEAFF. The chain links TRBV5-1 to TRBJ1-1; D is perhaps TRBD1 (5 bases). The V end lost 4 bases, the J end lost 6 bases, and 16 bases lay between the germline ends. CDR1 is SGHRS and CDR2 is YFSETQ in the germline V gene. The CDR3 is 14 amino acids.

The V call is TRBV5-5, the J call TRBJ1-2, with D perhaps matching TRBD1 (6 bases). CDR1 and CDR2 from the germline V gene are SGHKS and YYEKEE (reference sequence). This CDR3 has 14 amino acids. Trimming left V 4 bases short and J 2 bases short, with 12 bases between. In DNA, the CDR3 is TGTGCCAGCAGCACCGACAGGAAGAACTATGGCTACACCTTC. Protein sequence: CASSTDRKNYGYTF. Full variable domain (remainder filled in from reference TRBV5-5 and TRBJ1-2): DAGVTQSPTHLIKTRGQQVTLRCSPISGHKSVSWYQQVLGQGPQFIFQYYEKEERGRGNFPDRFSARQFPNYSSELNVNALLLGDSALYLCASSTDRKNYGYTFGSGTRLTVV.

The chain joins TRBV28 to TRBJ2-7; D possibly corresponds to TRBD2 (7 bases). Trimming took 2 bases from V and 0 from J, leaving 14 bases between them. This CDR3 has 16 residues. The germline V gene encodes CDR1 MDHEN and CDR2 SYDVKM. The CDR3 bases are TGTGCCAGCAGTTTAAGGGAGGGGACAAGCTCCTACGAGCAGTACTTC. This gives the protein CASSLREGTSSYEQYF.

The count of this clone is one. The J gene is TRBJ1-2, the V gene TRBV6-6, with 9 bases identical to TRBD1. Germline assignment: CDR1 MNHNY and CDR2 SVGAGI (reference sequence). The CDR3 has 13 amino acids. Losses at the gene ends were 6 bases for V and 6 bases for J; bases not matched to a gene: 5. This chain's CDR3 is CASRGQGFNGYTF. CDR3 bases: TGTGCCAGCAGGGGACAGGGATTTAATGGCTACACCTTC.

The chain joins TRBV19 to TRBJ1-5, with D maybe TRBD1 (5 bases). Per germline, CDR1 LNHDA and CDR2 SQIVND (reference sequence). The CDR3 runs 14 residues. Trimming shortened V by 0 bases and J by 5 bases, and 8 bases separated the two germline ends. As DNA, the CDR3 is TGTGCCAGTAGTATAGACCAGGGTTATCAGCCCCAGCATTTT. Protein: CASSIDQGYQPQHF.

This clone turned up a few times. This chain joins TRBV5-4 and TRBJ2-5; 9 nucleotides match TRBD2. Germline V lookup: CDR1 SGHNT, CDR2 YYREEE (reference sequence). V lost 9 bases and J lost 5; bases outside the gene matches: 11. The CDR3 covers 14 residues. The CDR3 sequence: CATRLAGVRETQYF. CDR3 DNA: TGTGCCACTCGATTAGCGGGGGTTCGGGAGACCCAGTACTTC. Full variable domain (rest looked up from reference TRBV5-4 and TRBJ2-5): ETGVTQSPTHLIKTRGQQVTLRCSSQSGHNTVSWYQQALGQGPQFIFQYYREEENGRGNFPPRFSGLQFPNYSSELNVNALELDDSALYLCATRLAGVRETQYFGPGTRLLVL.

The CDR3: CASSHYSLGIASDTQYF. The CDR3 DNA sequence: TGTGCCAGCAGCCATTATTCCCTGGGGATAGCGTCAGATACGCAGTATTTT. V usage is TRBV14 and J usage is TRBJ2-3; D may be TRBD2 (5 bases). CDR3 length: 17 residues. The V end was cut by 3 bases, the J end by 4 bases, with 20 bases between. The V gene's germline CDR1 is SGHDN and CDR2 FVKESK.

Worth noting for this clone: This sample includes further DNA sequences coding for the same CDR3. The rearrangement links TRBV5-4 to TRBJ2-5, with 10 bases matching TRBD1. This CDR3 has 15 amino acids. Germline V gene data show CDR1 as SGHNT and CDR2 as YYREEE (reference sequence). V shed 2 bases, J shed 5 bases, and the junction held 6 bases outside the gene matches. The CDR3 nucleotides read TGTGCCAGCAGCTTCCGGACAGGGGGGTTGGAGACCCAGTACTTC. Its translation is CASSFRTGGLETQYF. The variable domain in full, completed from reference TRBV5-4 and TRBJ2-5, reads ETGVTQSPTHLIKTRGQQVTLRCSSQSGHNTVSWYQQALGQGPQFIFQYYREEENGRGNFPPRFSGLQFPNYSSELNVNALELDDSALYLCASSFRTGGLETQYFGPGTRLLVL.

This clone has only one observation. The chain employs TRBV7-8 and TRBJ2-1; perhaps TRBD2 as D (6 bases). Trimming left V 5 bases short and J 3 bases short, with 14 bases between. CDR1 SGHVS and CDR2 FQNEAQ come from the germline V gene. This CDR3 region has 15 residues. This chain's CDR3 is CASSQGRGFYNEQFF. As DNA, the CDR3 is TGTGCCAGCAGCCAAGGCCGGGGGTTCTACAATGAGCAGTTCTTC.

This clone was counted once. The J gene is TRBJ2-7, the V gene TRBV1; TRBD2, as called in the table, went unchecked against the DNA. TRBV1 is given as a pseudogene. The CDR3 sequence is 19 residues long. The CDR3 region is CTSSQDPPRPGLVSYEQYF. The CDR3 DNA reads TGCACCAGCAGCCAAGACCCACCGCGACCGGGACTAGTTTCCTACGAGCAGTACTTC.

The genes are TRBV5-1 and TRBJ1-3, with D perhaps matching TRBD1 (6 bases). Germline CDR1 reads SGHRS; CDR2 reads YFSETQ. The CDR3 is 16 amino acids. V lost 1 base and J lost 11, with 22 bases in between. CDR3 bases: TGCGCCAGCAGCTTGACCCCACCATCCACAGGGTCCGCCATATATTTT. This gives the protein CASSLTPPSTGSAIYF.

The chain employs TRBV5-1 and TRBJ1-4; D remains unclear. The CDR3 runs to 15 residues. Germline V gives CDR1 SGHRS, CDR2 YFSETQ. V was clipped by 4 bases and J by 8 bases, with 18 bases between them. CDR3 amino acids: CASSLSLQLGEKLFF. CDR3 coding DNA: TGCGCCAGCAGCCTCTCCCTTCAACTAGGAGAAAAACTGTTTTTT. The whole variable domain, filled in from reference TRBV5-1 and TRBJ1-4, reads KAGVTQTPRYLIKTRGQQVTLSCSPISGHRSVSWYQQTPGQGLQFLFEYFSETQRNKGNFPGRFSGRQFSNSRSEMNVSTLELGDSALYLCASSLSLQLGEKLFFGSGTQLSVL.

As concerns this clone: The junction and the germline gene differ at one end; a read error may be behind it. CDR3 loop: CASSSPGQFQETQYF. The CDR3 DNA sequence: TGTGCTAGCAGCTCCCCCGGACAGTTTCAAGAGACCCAGTACTTC. The V call is TRBV7-7, the J call TRBJ2-5; TRBD1 is a possible D gene (6 bases). This CDR3 contains 15 residues. Germline V gene lookup returns CDR1 SSHAT and CDR2 FNYEAQ (reference sequence).